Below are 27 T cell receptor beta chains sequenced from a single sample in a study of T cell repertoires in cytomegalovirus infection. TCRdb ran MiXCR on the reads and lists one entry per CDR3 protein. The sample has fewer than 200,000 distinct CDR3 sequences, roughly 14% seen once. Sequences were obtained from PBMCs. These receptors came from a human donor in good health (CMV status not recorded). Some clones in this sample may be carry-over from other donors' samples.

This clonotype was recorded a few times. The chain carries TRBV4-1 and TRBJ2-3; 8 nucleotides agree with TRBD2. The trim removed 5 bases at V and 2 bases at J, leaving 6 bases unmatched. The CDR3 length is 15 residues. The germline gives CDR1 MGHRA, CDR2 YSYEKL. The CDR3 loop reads CASSMRGALTDTQYF. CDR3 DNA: TGCGCCAGCAGCATGCGGGGGGCCCTCACAGATACGCAGTATTTT.

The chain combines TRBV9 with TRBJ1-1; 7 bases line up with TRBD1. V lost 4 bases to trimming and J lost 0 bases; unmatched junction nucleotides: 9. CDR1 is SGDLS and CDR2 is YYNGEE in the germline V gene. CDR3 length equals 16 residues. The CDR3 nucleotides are TGTGCCAGCAGCCCAGGGGGGGACAGCTTGAACACTGAAGCTTTCTTT. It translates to CASSPGGDSLNTEAFF.

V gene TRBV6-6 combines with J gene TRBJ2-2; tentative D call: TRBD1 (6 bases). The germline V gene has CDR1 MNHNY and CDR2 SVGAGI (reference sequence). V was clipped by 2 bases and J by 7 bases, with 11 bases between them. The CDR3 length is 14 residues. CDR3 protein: CASSYNRAIGELFF. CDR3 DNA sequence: TGTGCCAGCAGTTACAACAGGGCTATCGGGGAGCTGTTTTTT.

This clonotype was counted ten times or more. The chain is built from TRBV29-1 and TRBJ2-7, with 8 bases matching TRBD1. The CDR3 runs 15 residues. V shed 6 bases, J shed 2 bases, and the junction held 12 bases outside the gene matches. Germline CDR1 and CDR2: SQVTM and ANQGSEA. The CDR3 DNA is TGCAGCGTCCAGCCCGGGACAGGAGCAACCTACGAGCAGTACTTC. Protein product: CSVQPGTGATYEQYF.

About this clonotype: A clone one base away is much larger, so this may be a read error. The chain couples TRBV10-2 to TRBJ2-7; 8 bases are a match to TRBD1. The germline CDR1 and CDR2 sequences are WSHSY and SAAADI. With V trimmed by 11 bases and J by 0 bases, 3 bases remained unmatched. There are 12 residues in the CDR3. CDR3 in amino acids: CASGQASYEQYF. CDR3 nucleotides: TGCGCCTCGGGACAGGCCTCCTACGAGCAGTACTTC.

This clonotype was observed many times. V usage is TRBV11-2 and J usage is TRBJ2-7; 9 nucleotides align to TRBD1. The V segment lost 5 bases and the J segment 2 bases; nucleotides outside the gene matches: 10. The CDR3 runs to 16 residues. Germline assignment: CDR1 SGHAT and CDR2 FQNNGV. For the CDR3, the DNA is TGTGCCAGCAGCCCGACGGGACAGGGTTATCCCTACGAGCAGTACTTC. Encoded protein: CASSPTGQGYPYEQYF.

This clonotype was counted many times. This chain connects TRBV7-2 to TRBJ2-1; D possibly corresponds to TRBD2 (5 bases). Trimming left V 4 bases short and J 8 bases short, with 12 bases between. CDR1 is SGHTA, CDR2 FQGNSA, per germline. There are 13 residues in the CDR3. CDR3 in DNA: TGTGCCAGCAGCTCAGTCACGAGGGATGAGCAGTTCTTC. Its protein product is CASSSVTRDEQFF.

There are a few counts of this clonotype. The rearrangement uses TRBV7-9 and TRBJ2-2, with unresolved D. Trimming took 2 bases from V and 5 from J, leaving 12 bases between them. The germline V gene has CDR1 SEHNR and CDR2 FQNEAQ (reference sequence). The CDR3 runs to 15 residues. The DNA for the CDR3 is TGTGCCAGCAGCTTAATATCACCGACAACCGGGGAGCTGTTTTTT. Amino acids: CASSLISPTTGELFF.

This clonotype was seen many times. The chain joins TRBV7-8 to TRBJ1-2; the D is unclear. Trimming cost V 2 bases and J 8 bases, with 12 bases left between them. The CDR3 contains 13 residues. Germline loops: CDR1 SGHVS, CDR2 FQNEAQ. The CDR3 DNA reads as TGTGCCAGCAGCTTACTTGCAGGTGAAGGCTACACCTTC. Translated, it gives CASSLLAGEGYTF.

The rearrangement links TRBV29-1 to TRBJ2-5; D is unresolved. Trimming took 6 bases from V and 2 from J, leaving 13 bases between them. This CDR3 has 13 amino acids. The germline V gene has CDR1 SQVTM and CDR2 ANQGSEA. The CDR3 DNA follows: TGCAGCGTCTCAACAGCCTCTCAAGAGACCCAGTACTTC. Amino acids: CSVSTASQETQYF.

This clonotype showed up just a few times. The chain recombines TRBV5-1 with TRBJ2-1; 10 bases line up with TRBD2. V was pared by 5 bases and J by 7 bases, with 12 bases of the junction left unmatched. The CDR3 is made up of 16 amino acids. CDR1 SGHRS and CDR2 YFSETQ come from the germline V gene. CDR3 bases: TGCGCCAGCAGGCCAACGGGGACTAGCGATTATAATGAGCAGTTCTTC. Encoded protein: CASRPTGTSDYNEQFF. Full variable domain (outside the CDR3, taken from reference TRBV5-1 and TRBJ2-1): KAGVTQTPRYLIKTRGQQVTLSCSPISGHRSVSWYQQTPGQGLQFLFEYFSETQRNKGNFPGRFSGRQFSNSRSEMNVSTLELGDSALYLCASRPTGTSDYNEQFFGPGTRLTVL.

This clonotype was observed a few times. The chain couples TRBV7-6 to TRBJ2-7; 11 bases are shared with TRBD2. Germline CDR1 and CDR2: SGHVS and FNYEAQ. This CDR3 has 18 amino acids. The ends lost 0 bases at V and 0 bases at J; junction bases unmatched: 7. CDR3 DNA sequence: TGTGCCAGCAGCTTAGCCTCGGGACTAGCGGACAGCTCCTACGAGCAGTACTTC. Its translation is CASSLASGLADSSYEQYF.

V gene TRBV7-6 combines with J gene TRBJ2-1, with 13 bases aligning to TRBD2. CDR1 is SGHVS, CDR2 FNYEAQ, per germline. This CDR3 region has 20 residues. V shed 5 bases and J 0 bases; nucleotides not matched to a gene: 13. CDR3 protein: CASSGYRDGTSGTSYNEQFF. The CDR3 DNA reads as TGTGCCAGCAGCGGATACAGGGACGGGACTAGCGGGACCTCCTACAATGAGCAGTTCTTC.

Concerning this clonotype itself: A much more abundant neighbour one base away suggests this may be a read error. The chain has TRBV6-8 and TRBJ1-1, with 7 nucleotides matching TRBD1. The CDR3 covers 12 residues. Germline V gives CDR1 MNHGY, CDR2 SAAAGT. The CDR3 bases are TGTGCCAGCAGAGGGACAGCCACTGAAGCTTCCTTT. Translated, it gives CASRGTATEASF.

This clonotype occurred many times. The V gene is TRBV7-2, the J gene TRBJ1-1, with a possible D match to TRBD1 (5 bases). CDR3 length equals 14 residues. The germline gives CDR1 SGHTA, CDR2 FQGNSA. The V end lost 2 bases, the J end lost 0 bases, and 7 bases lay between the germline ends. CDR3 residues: CASSLPGMNTEAFF. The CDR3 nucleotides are TGTGCCAGCAGCTTACCAGGGATGAACACTGAAGCTTTCTTT.

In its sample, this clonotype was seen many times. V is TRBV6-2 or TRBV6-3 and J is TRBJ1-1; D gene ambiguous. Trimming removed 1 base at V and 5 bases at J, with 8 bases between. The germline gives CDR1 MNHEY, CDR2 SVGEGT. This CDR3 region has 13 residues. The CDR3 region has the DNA TGTGCCAGCAGTTACTTTGGGGAGACTGAAGCTTTCTTT. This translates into CASSYFGETEAFF.

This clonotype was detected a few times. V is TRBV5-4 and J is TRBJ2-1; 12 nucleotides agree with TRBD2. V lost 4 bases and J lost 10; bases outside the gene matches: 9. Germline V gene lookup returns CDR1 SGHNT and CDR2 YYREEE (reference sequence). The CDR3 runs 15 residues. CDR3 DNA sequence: TGTGCCAGCAGCGCGACTAGCGGGAGATCGAACGAGCAGTTCTTC. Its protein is CASSATSGRSNEQFF.

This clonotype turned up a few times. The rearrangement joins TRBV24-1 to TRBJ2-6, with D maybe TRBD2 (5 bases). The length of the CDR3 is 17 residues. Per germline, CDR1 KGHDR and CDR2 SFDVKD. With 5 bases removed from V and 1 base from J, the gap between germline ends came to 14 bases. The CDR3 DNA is TGTGCCACCAGTGGTGAAGTGAGGGAGTCTGGGGCCAACGTCCTGACTTTC. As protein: CATSGEVRESGANVLTF.

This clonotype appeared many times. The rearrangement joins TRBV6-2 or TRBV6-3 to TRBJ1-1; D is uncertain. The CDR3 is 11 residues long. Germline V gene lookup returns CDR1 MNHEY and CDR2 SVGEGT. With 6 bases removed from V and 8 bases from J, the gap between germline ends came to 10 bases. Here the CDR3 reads CASSFQQEAFF. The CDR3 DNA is TGTGCCAGCAGCTTCCAGCAAGAAGCTTTCTTT.

The CDR3 DNA sequence: TGTGCCAGCAGTTACGACAGGGGCCTGGGAACAGATACGCAGTATTTT. This encodes CASSYDRGLGTDTQYF. V usage is TRBV2 and J usage is TRBJ2-3, with 8 bases matching TRBD1. Germline-derived CDR1 and CDR2 are SNHLY and FYNNEI. This CDR3 region has 16 residues. V dropped 5 bases and J dropped 3; count of bases not matched to a gene: 10.

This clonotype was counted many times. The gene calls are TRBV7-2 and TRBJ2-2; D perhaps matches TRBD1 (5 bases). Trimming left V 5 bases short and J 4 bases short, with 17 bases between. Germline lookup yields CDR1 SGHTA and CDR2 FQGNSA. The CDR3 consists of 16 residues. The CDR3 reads CASSPRRRTGTGELFF. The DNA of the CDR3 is TGTGCCAGCAGCCCTCGCCGACGAACAGGCACCGGGGAGCTGTTTTTT.

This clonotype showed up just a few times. CDR3 DNA sequence: TGTGCCAGCAGGACTAGCGGGAGGATTTACGAGCAGTACTTC. This encodes CASRTSGRIYEQYF. The gene calls are TRBV27 and TRBJ2-7; 13 nucleotides line up with TRBD2. The CDR3 is made up of 14 amino acids. V lost 6 bases and J lost 4; bases outside the gene matches: 3. Germline lookup yields CDR1 MNHEY and CDR2 SMNVEV (reference sequence).

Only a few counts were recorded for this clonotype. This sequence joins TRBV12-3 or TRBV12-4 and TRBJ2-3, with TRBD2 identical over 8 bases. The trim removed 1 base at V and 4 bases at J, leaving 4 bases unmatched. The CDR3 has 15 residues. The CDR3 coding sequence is TGTGCCAGCAGTTTAGGAGGCGGGGGGTCAGATACGCAGTATTTT. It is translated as CASSLGGGGSDTQYF.

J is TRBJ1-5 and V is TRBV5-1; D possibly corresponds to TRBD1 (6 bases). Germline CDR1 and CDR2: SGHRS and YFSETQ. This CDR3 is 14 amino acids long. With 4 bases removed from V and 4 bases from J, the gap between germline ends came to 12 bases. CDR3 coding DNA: TGCGCCAGCAGCCCTGGGACACCGAATCAGCCCCAGCATTTT. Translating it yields CASSPGTPNQPQHF. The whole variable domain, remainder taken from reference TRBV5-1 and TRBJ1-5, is KAGVTQTPRYLIKTRGQQVTLSCSPISGHRSVSWYQQTPGQGLQFLFEYFSETQRNKGNFPGRFSGRQFSNSRSEMNVSTLELGDSALYLCASSPGTPNQPQHFGDGTRLSIL.

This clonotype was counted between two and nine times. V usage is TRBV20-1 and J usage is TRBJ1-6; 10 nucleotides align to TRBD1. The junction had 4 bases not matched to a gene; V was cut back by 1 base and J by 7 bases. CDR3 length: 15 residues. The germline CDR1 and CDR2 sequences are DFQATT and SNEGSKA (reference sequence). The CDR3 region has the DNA TGCAGTGCTAGAGTCCGGGACAGGGGCAATTCACCCCTCCACTTT. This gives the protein CSARVRDRGNSPLHF.

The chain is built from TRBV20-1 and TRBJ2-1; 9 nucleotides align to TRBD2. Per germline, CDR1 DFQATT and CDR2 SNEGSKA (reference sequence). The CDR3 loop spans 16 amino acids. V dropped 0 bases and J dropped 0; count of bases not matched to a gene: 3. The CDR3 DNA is TGCAGTGCTAGAGATCGCGGGAGGGCCTCCTACAATGAGCAGTTCTTC. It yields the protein CSARDRGRASYNEQFF.

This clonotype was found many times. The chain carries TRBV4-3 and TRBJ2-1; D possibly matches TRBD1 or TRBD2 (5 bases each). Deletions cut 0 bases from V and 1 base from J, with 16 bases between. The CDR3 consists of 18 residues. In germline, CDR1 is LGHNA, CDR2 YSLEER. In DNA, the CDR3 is TGCGCCAGCAGCCAAGAGGTAGAGGGGAGTCCATCCTACAATGAGCAGTTCTTC. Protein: CASSQEVEGSPSYNEQFF.